This passage covers 21 T cell receptor beta chains from one sample sequenced in a study of shared clonotypes between healthy human individuals (dated by TCRdb to about 2020). The receptor library was made with the immunoSEQ multiplex PCR assay. TCRdb took over this immuneACCESS table, retaining in-frame rearrangements with V and J assigned. Such tables are incomplete; in checked studies, under half of the missing clones stem from an unresolved V gene, and the remainder is unexplained. This sample has more than 550,000 clones in its table, and 80% to 95% of those were observed once. 34% of the sample comes from the top ten. The sequencing input was memory CD8+ T cells from PBMCs. This specimen's cell subset or site label, interpreted: CD45RO+ cells pooled with CCR7-negative TemRA cells. These receptors originate from a man younger than 35 in good health. Some clones in this sample may be carry-over from other donors' samples.

The V and J genes are TRBV4-1 and TRBJ2-5; maybe TRBD1 (8 bases). The end of the DNA fits TRBJ2-7 better, so the J call may be wrong. The CDR3 consists of 14 residues. Germline CDR1 reads MGHRA; CDR2 reads YSYEKL. CDR3 residues: CASSQGTGRDEQYF. The CDR3 nucleotides read TGCGCCAGCAGCCAAGGGACAGGGAGGGACGAGCAGTACTTC.

About this clone itself: Other DNA sequences in the sample encode the same CDR3. The CDR3 DNA is TGTGCCAGCAGCGTGGGGGGTTCCTACAATGAGCAGTTCTTC. It is translated as CASSVGGSYNEQFF. The chain recombines TRBV9 with TRBJ2-1; D might be TRBD2 (6 bases). Germline V gene lookup returns CDR1 SGDLS and CDR2 YYNGEE. V shed 2 bases and J shed 1 base, with 7 bases lying between them. This CDR3 has 14 residues.

This clone showed up just once. J is TRBJ2-1 and V is TRBV7-9, with unresolved D. Germline CDR1 and CDR2: SEHNR and FQNEAQ (reference sequence). The CDR3 length is 14 residues. The ends were cut back, 5 bases at V and 2 bases at J, with 10 bases in the middle. CDR3 amino acids: CASSPPGPYNEQFF. As DNA, the CDR3 is TGTGCCAGCAGCCCCCCGGGTCCCTACAATGAGCAGTTCTTC.

This clone was seen only once. The chain carries TRBV27 and TRBJ2-7; 9 bases fit TRBD1. CDR1 and CDR2 from the germline V gene are MNHEY and SMNVEV (reference sequence). This CDR3 is built from 16 residues. With V trimmed by 6 bases and J by 2 bases, 11 bases remained unmatched. CDR3 sequence (DNA): TGTGCCAGCAGCACAATGACGGGACAGGGCCCCTACGAGCAGTACTTC. It is translated as CASSTMTGQGPYEQYF.

This chain connects TRBV19 to TRBJ1-5; no clear D. The germline V gene has CDR1 LNHDA and CDR2 SQIVND (reference sequence). Trimming stripped 5 bases from V and 1 base from J, with 18 bases between. This CDR3 is built from 17 residues. The CDR3, as DNA: TGTGCCAGTAGTCCCCGGCAGTACCTACGGAGCAATCAGCCCCAGCATTTT. Translating it yields CASSPRQYLRSNQPQHF.

This chain uses TRBV27 with TRBJ1-5; D is ambiguous. V gave up 1 base and J gave up 5 bases, with 6 bases separating them. The CDR3 has 13 residues. Germline V gene data show CDR1 as MNHEY and CDR2 as SMNVEV (reference sequence). CDR3 in amino acids: CASSLFADQPQHF. As DNA, the CDR3 is TGTGCCAGCAGTTTATTCGCGGATCAGCCCCAGCATTTT.

This sequence joins TRBV7-3 and TRBJ2-1; unclear D gene. The V and J ends lost 5 bases and 7 bases respectively, with 12 bases between them. The germline V gene encodes CDR1 SGHTA and CDR2 FQGTGA. The CDR3 is 13 residues long. CDR3: CASSANTANEQFF. The CDR3 bases are TGTGCCAGCAGCGCCAACACTGCAAATGAGCAGTTCTTC.

The V gene is TRBV18, the J gene TRBJ2-5; TRBD2 is a possible D gene (6 bases). The CDR3 totals 16 residues. V was cut by 2 bases and J by 1 base, with 14 bases left in between. Germline V gene data show CDR1 as KGHSH and CDR2 as LQKENI. The CDR3 region is CASSPKRLASQETQYF. The CDR3 DNA reads as TGTGCCAGCTCACCAAAGCGCCTAGCGTCCCAAGAGACCCAGTACTTC.

CDR3 bases: TGTGCCACCAGCGAGACCGGGACAGTGGGGTCAGGAAGGAGGCTGGGTGAAAAACTGTTTTTT. Translating it yields CATSETGTVGSGRRLGEKLFF. The rearrangement links TRBV15 to TRBJ1-4, with 7 bases lining up with TRBD1. This CDR3 contains 21 residues. Trimming removed 5 bases from V and 7 bases from J; junction bases left unmatched: 28. Germline V CDR1 and CDR2: LNHNV, YYDKDF (reference sequence).

This chain connects TRBV11-3 to TRBJ2-1; 16 bases are shared with TRBD2. Germline V gives CDR1 SGHNT, CDR2 YENEEA. The V and J ends lost 3 bases and 2 bases, in that order; junction bases with no gene match: 7. The CDR3 sequence is 19 residues long. The CDR3 region is CASSFGGTSGRVTYNEQFF. The CDR3 DNA reads as TGTGCCAGCAGCTTTGGAGGGACTAGCGGGAGGGTCACCTACAATGAGCAGTTCTTC.

The V call is TRBV27, the J call TRBJ1-1; D gene uncertain. The CDR3 consists of 14 residues. V lost 4 bases, J lost 4 bases, and 13 bases lay in between. The V gene's germline CDR1 is MNHEY and CDR2 SMNVEV (reference sequence). CDR3 in amino acids: CASSWAEGATEAFF. The CDR3 DNA is TGTGCCAGCAGTTGGGCGGAGGGCGCCACTGAAGCTTTCTTT.

V usage is TRBV19 and J usage is TRBJ1-1, with D perhaps matching TRBD1 (6 bases). Trimming took off 6 bases at V and 0 bases at J, with 8 bases between the two ends. CDR1 and CDR2 from the germline V gene are LNHDA and SQIVND (reference sequence). The CDR3 length is 13 residues. The chain's CDR3 is CASRGHMNTEAFF. CDR3 sequence (DNA): TGTGCCAGTAGGGGACATATGAACACTGAAGCTTTCTTT.

This rearrangement joins TRBV4-1 to TRBJ1-1; TRBD1 aligns across 8 bases. The V segment lost 0 bases and the J segment 7 bases; nucleotides outside the gene matches: 10. The CDR3 loop spans 16 amino acids. Germline V gene data show CDR1 as MGHRA and CDR2 as YSYEKL. The CDR3 region is CASSQDLGTGRIEAFF. The CDR3 nucleotides read TGCGCCAGCAGCCAAGATTTGGGGACAGGAAGAATTGAAGCTTTCTTT.

J is TRBJ2-2 and V is TRBV27; D is ambiguous. V lost 3 bases to trimming and J lost 6 bases, with 5 bases between them. The germline V gene encodes CDR1 MNHEY and CDR2 SMNVEV (reference sequence). The CDR3 consists of 12 residues. DNA for the CDR3: TGTGCCAGCAGTTTTATTCCCGGGGAGCTGTTTTTT. Amino acid sequence: CASSFIPGELFF.

The gene calls are TRBV9 and TRBJ2-2, with D possibly matching TRBD2 (6 bases). Germline CDR1 is SGDLS and CDR2 is YYNGEE. The CDR3 covers 16 residues. V was trimmed by 0 bases and J by 5 bases, leaving 14 bases between them. CDR3 protein: CASSVVETSGTGELFF. The CDR3 nucleotides are TGTGCCAGCAGCGTAGTGGAGACTAGTGGAACCGGGGAGCTGTTTTTT.

J is TRBJ2-1 and V is TRBV4-1, with D perhaps matching TRBD1 or TRBD2 (5 bases each). V was pared by 5 bases and J by 5 bases, with 16 bases between. Germline CDR1 reads MGHRA; CDR2 reads YSYEKL. CDR3 length equals 15 residues. CDR3 bases: TGCGCCAGCAGCGAGGGACCCACAGAAGACAATGAGCAGTTCTTC. It yields the protein CASSEGPTEDNEQFF.

This clone was seen just once. This chain joins TRBV19 and TRBJ2-5; D not resolved. V was shortened by 2 bases and J by 3 bases, with 7 bases between the two germline ends. CDR1 and CDR2 (germline): LNHDA, SQIVND (reference sequence). This CDR3 is 13 amino acids long. The CDR3 sequence is CASSINREETQYF. Here the CDR3 DNA reads TGTGCCAGTAGTATAAATAGGGAAGAGACCCAGTACTTC.

Worth noting for this clone: Within the sample, other DNA sequences also encode this same CDR3. The V and J genes are TRBV9 and TRBJ2-1; D is possibly TRBD2 (5 bases). V lost 4 bases, J lost 4 bases, and 6 bases lay in between. Germline CDR1 and CDR2: SGDLS and YYNGEE. The CDR3 has 12 residues. DNA of the CDR3: TGTGCCAGCAGCCCGGGATACAATGAGCAGTTCTTC. It yields the protein CASSPGYNEQFF.

This rearrangement joins TRBV27 to TRBJ2-3; D may correspond to TRBD1 or TRBD2 (6 bases each). Germline V CDR1 and CDR2: MNHEY, SMNVEV (reference sequence). Deletions cut 3 bases from V and 4 bases from J, with 14 bases between. CDR3 length: 15 residues. DNA of the CDR3: TGTGCCAGCAGTTTCCCCGGGGGCCGTCCAGATACGCAGTATTTT. Protein sequence: CASSFPGGRPDTQYF.

This chain links TRBV2 with TRBJ2-6; D is unresolved. Trimming took off 1 base at V and 2 bases at J, with 9 bases between the two ends. CDR1 is SNHLY and CDR2 is FYNNEI in the germline V gene. This CDR3 region has 16 residues. The CDR3 region has the DNA TGTGCCAGCAGTGAAGAGGGAACGGCTGGGGCCAACGTCCTGACTTTC. This codes for CASSEEGTAGANVLTF.

V and J are TRBV10-1 and TRBJ1-2; D is perhaps TRBD1 (6 bases). The CDR3 has 13 residues. Germline V gene lookup returns CDR1 WNHNN and CDR2 SYGVQD (reference sequence). Trimming removed 3 bases at V and 7 bases at J, with 12 bases between. CDR3 protein: CASSDTGTSGYTF. CDR3 DNA sequence: TGCGCCAGCAGTGATACAGGGACCTCTGGCTACACCTTC.